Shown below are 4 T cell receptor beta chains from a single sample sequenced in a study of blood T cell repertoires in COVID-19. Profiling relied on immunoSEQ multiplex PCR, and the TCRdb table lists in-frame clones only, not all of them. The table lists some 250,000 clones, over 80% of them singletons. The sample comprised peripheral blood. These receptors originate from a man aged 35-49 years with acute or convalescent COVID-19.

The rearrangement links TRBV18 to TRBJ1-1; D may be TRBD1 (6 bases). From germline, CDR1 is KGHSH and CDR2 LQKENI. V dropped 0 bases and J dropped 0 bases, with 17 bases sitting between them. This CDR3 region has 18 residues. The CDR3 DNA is TGTGCCAGCTCACCACCGGGGGCCCTCGGACCCTTGAACACTGAAGCTTTCTTT. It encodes CASSPPGALGPLNTEAFF.

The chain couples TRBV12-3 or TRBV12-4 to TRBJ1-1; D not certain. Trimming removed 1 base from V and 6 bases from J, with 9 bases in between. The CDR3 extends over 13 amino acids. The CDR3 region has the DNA TGTGCCAGCAGTTTAGGGCGACACGCTGAAGCTTTCTTT. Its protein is CASSLGRHAEAFF.

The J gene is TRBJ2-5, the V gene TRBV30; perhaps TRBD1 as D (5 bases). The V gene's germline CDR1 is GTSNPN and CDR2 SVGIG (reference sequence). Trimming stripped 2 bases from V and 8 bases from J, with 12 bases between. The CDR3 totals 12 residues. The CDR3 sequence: CAWSSQGPTQYF. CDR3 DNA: TGTGCCTGGAGTTCCCAGGGCCCTACCCAGTACTTC.

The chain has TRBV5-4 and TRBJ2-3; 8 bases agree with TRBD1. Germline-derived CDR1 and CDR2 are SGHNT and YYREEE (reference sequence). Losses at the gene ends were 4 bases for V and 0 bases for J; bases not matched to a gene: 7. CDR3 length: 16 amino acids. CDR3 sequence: CASSGGTGASTDTQYF. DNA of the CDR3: TGTGCCAGCAGCGGGGGGACAGGCGCTAGCACAGATACGCAGTATTTT.